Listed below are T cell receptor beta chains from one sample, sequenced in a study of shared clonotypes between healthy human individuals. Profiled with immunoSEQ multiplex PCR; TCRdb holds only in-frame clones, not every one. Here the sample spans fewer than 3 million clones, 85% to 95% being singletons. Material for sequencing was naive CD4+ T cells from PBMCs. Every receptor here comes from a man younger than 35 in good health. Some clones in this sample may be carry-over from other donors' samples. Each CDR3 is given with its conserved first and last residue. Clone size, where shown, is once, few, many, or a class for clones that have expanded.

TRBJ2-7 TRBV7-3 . CASSLSGGEQYF
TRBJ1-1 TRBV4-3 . CASSQDNVEGFEAFF
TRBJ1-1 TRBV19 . CASRTRWVGTEAFF
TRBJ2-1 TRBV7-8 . CASSPWGLVYNEQFF
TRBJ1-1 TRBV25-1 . CASSEGQGAHLTEAFF
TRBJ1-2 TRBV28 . CASSPRPGQENYGYTF
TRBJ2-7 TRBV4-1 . CASSQRFSGESYEQYF
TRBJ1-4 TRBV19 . CASNPQGTNEKLFF
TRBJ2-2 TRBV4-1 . CASSQEDRGLYTGELFF
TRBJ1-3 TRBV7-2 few CASSLSGSSGNTIYF
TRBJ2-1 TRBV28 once CASTGTPGENEQFF
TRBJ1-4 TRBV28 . CASSLNEKLFF
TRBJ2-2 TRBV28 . CASSLGPLVTGELFF
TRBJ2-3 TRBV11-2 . CASSLERAGVPDTQYF
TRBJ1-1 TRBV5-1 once CASSLQVRQVGTEAFF
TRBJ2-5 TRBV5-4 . CASSLERGGKTQYF
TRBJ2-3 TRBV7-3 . CASSLRGSNTDTQYF
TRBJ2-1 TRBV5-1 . CASSVTTVNNEQFF
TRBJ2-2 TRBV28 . CASRFSNTGELFF
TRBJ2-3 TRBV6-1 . CASRSQSTDTQYF
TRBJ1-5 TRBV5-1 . CASSLVTDQPQHF
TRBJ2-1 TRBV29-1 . CSVLRLAGVDNEQFF
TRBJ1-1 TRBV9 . CASSAPAGTGGWNTEAFF
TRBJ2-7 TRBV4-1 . CASSLGPGTGPSEQYF
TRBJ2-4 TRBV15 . CATSISGSKNIQYF
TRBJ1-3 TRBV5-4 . CASSLGGHFSGNTIYF
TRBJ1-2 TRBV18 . CASSPPGQATLGYTF
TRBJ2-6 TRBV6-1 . CASSAVGAGANVLTF
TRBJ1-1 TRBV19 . CASSGNARGKQGATEAFF
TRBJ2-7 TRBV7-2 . CASSPRTSQFSYEQYF
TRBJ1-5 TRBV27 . CASRRQFNQPQHF
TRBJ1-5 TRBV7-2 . CASSLVSGMDQPQHF
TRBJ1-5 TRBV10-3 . CAVTGGWNQPQHF
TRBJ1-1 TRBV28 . CASSSPGAAATEAFF
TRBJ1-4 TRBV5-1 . CASSLSTGGEEKLFF
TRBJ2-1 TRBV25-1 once CASSVRGPYNEQFF
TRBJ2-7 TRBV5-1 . CASSLTAGTTYEQYF
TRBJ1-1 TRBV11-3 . CASSPGTGGTEAFF
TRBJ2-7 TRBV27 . CASSTRQGQHEQYF
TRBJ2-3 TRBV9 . CASSEIADTQYF
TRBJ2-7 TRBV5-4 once CASSYRRGTGYYEQYF
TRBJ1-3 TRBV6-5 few CASSGTTGTGNTIYF
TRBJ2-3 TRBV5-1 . CASSPLGTDTQYF
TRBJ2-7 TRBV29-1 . CSARQSSYEQYF
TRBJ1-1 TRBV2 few CASTLDSNTEAFF
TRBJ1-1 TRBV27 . CARILQGARTEAFF
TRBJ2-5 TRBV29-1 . CSVGRGGTGETQYF
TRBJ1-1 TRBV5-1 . CASSFTTGAMNTEAFF
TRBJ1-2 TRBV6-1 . CASSESIRTGLLNYGYTF
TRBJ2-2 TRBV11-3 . CASSPDRGNTGELFF
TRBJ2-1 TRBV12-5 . CASGLTSGRAVNEQFF
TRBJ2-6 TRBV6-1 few CASSESSGANVLTF
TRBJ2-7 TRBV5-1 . CASSLVLGVPYEQYF
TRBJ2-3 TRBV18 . CASSSRGGGADTQYF
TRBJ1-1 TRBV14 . CASSQGRGLAFF
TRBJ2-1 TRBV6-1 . CASSEGAASYNEQFF
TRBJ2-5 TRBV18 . CASSPRSQETQYF